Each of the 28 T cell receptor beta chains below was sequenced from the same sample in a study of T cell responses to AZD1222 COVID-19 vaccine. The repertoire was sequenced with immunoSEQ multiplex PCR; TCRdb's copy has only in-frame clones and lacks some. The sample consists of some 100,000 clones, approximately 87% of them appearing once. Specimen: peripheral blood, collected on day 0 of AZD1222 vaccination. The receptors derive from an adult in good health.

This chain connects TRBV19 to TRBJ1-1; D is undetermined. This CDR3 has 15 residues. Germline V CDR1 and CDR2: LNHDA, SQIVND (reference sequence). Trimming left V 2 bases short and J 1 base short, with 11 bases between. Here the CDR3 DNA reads TGTGCCAGTAGTATATTGGAACTGACGAACACTGAAGCTTTCTTT. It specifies CASSILELTNTEAFF. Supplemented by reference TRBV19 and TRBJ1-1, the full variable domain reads DGGITQSPKYLFRKEGQNVTLSCEQNLNHDAMYWYRQDPGQGLRLIYYSQIVNDFQKGDIAEGYSVSREKKESFPLTVTSAQKNPTAFYLCASSILELTNTEAFFGQGTRLTVV.

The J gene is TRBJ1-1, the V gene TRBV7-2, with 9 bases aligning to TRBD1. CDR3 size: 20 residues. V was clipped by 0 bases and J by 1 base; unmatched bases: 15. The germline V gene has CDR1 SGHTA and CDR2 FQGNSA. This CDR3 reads CASSLARFGQGRAGNTEAFF. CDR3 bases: TGTGCCAGCAGCTTAGCGCGGTTCGGACAGGGGAGGGCTGGGAACACTGAAGCTTTCTTT.

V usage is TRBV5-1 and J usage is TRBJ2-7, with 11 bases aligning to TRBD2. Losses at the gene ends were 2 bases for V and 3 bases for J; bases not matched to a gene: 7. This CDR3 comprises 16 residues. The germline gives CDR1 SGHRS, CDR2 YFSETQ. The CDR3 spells CASSFTPGLAVYEQYF. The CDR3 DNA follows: TGCGCCAGCAGCTTTACCCCGGGACTAGCGGTCTACGAGCAGTACTTC.

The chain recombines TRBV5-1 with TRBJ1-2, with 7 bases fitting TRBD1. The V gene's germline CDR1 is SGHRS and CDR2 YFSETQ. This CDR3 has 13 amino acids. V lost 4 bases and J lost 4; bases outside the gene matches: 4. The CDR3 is CASSGTASYGYTF. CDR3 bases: TGCGCCAGCAGCGGGACAGCTTCCTATGGCTACACCTTC.

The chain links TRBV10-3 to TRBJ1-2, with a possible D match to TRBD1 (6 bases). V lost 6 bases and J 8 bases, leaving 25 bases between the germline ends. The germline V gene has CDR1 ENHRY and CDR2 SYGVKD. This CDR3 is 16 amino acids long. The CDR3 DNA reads TGTGCCATCAGGGGGGTTGGTGGGGGCGCGAGAGGAGGCTACACCTTC. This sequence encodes CAIRGVGGGARGGYTF.

The CDR3 sequence: CASSLGPISSEQYF. In DNA, the CDR3 is TGTGCCAGCAGCTTAGGACCGATTTCGTCCGAGCAGTACTTC. The chain links TRBV7-2 to TRBJ2-7; no definite D call. This CDR3 has 14 residues. Per the germline V gene, CDR1 is SGHTA and CDR2 is FQGNSA. V lost 1 base and J 6 bases, leaving 13 bases between the germline ends.

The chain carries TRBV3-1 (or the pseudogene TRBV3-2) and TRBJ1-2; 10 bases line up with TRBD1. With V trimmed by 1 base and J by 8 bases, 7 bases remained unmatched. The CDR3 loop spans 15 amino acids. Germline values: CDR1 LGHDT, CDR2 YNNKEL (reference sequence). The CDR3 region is CASSQAGQGVGGYTF. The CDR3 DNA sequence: TGTGCCAGCAGCCAAGCCGGACAGGGGGTAGGGGGCTACACCTTC.

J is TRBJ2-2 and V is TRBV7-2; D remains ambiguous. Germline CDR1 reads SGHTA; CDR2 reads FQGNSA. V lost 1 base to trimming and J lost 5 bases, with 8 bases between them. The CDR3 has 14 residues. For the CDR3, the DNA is TGTGCCAGCAGCTTAGAGACCAGGACCGGGGAGCTGTTTTTT. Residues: CASSLETRTGELFF.

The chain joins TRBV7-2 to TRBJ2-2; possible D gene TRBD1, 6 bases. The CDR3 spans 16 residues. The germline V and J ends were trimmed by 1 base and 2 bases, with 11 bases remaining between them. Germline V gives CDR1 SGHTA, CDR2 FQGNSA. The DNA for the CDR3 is TGTGCCAGCAGCTTAGAGGGACAAGTAAACACCGGGGAGCTGTTTTTT. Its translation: CASSLEGQVNTGELFF.

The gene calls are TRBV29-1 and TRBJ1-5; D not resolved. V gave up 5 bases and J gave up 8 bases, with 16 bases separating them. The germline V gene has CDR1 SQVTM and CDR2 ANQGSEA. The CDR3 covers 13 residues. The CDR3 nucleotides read TGCAGCGTTAGGCAGGCCAGCGGAGAGCCCCAGCATTTT. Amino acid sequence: CSVRQASGEPQHF.

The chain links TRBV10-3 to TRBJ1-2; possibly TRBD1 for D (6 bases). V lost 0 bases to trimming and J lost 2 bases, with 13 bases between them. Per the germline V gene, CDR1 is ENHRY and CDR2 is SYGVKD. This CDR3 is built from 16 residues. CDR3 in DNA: TGTGCCATCAGTGAGTCGGGGAGACAGGACAACTATGGCTACACCTTC. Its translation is CAISESGRQDNYGYTF.

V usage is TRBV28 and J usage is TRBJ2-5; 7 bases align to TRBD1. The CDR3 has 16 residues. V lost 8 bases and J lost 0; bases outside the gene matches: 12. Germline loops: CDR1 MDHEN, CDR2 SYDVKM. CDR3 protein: CASPPVGQAYQETQYF. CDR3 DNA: TGTGCCAGCCCCCCGGTAGGACAGGCTTACCAAGAGACCCAGTACTTC.

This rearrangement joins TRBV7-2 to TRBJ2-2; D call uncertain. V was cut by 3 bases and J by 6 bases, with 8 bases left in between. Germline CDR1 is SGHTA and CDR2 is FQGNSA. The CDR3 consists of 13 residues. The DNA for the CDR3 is TGTGCCAGCAGCTTCGGCCCCCCCGGGGAGCTGTTTTTT. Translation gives CASSFGPPGELFF.

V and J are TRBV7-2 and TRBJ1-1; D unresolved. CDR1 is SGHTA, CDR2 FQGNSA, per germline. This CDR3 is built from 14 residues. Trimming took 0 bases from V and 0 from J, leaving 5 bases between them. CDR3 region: CASSLALMNTEAFF. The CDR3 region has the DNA TGTGCCAGCAGCTTAGCTTTGATGAACACTGAAGCTTTCTTT. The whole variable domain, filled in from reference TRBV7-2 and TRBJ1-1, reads GAGVSQSPSNKVTEKGKDVELRCDPISGHTALYWYRQSLGQGLEFLIYFQGNSAPDKSGLPSDRFSAERTGGSVSTLTIQRTQQEDSAVYLCASSLALMNTEAFFGQGTRLTVV.

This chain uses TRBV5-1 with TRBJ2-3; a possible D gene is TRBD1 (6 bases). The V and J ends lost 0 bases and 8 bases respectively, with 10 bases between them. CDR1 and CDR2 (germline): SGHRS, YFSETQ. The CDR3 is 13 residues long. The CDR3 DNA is TGCGCCAGCAGCTTGGCTGGACAGAGTACGCAGTATTTT. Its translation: CASSLAGQSTQYF. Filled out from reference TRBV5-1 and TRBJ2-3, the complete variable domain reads KAGVTQTPRYLIKTRGQQVTLSCSPISGHRSVSWYQQTPGQGLQFLFEYFSETQRNKGNFPGRFSGRQFSNSRSEMNVSTLELGDSALYLCASSLAGQSTQYFGPGTRLTVL.

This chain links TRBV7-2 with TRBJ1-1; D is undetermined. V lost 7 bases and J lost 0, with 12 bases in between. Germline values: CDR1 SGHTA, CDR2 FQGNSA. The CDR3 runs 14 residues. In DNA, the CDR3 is TGTGCCAGCAACTCCGCCCCCATGAACACTGAAGCTTTCTTT. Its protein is CASNSAPMNTEAFF.

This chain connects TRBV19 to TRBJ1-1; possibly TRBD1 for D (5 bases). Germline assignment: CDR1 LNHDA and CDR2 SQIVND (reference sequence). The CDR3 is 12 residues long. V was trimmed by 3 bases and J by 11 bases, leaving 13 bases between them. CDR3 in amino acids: CASSIRGGGAFF. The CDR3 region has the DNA TGTGCCAGTAGTATTCGGGGGGGAGGCGCTTTCTTT.

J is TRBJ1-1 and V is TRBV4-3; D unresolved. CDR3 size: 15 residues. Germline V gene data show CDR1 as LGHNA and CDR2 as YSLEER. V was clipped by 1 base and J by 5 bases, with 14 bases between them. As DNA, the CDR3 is TGCGCCAGCAGCCAAGTATACCAGGTGGATACTGAAGCTTTCTTT. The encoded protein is CASSQVYQVDTEAFF.

CDR3 sequence reads: CSGDVQETQYF. CDR3 nucleotide sequence: TGCAGTGGCGACGTCCAAGAGACCCAGTACTTC. The J gene is TRBJ2-5, the V gene TRBV20-1; D call uncertain. Deletions cut 7 bases from V and 1 base from J, with 7 bases between. This CDR3 has 11 amino acids. Per germline, CDR1 DFQATT and CDR2 SNEGSKA (reference sequence).

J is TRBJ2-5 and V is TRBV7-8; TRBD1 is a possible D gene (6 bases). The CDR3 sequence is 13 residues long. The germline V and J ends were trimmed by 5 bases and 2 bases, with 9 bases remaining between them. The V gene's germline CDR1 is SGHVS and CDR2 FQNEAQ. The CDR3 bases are TGTGCCAGCAGCAGAGACAGGCAAGAGACCCAGTACTTC. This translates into CASSRDRQETQYF.

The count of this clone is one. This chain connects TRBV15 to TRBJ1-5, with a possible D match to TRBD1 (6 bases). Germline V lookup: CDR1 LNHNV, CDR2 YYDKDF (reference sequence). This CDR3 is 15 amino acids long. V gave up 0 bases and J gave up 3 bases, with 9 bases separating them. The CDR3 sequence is CATSRDRGNNQPQHF. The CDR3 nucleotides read TGTGCCACCAGCAGAGACAGGGGTAACAATCAGCCCCAGCATTTT.

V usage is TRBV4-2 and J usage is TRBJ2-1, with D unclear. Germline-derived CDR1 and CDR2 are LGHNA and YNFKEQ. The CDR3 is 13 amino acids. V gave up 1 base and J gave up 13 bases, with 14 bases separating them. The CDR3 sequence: CASSQGAPSSQFF. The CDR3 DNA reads TGTGCCAGCAGCCAAGGGGCCCCCTCGTCCCAGTTCTTC.

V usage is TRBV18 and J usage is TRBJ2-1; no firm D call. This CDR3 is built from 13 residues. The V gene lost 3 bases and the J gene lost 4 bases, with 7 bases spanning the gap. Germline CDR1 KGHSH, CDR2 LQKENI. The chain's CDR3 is CASSPDIYNEQFF. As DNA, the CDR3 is TGTGCCAGCTCACCCGACATTTACAATGAGCAGTTCTTC.

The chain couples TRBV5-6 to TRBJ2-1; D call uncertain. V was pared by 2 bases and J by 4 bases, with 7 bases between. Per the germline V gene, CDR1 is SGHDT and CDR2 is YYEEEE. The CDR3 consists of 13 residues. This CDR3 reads CASSLSGYNEQFF. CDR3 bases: TGTGCCAGCAGCTTATCCGGTTACAATGAGCAGTTCTTC.

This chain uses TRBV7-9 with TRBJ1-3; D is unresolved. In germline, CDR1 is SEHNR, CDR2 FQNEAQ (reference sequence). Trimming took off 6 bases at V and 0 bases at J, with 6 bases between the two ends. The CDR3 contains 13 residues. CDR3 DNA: TGTGCCAGCAGACGGACCTCTGGAAACACCATATATTTT. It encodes CASRRTSGNTIYF.

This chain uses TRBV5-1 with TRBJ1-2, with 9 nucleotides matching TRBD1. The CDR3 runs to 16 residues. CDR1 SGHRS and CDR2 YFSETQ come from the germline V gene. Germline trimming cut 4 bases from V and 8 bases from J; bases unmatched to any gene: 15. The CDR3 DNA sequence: TGCGCCAGCAGCCCGGGACAGGGACACCCAATTGAGGGCTACACCTTC. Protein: CASSPGQGHPIEGYTF. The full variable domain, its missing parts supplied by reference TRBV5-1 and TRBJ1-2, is KAGVTQTPRYLIKTRGQQVTLSCSPISGHRSVSWYQQTPGQGLQFLFEYFSETQRNKGNFPGRFSGRQFSNSRSEMNVSTLELGDSALYLCASSPGQGHPIEGYTFGSGTRLTVV.

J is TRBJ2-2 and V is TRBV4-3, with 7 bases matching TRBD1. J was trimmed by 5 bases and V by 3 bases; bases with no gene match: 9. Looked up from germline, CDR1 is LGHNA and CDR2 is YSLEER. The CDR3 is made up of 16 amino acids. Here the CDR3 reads CASSQADRSRTGELFF. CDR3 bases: TGCGCCAGCAGCCAGGCGGACAGGAGTAGAACCGGGGAGCTGTTTTTT.

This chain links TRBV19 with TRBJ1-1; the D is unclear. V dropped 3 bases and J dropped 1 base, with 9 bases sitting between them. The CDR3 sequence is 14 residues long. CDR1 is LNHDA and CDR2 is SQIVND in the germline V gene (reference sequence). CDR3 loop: CASSISTANTEAFF. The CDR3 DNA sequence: TGTGCCAGTAGTATCTCGACTGCGAACACTGAAGCTTTCTTT.